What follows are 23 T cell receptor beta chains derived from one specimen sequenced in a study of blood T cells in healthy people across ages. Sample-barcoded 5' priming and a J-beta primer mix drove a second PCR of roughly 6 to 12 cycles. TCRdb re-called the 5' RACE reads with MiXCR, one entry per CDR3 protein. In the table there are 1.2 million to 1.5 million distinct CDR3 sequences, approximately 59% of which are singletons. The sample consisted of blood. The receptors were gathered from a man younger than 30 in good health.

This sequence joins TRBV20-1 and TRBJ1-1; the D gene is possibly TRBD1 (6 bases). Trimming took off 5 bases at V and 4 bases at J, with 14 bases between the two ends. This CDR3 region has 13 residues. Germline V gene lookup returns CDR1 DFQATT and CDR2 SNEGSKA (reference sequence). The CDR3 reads CSAGRGGATEAFF. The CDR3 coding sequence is TGCAGTGCTGGTCGAGGGGGGGCCACTGAAGCTTTCTTT.

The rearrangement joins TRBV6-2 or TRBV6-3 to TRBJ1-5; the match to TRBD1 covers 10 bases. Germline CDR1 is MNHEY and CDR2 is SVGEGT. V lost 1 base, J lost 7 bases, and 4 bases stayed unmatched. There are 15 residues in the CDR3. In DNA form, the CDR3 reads TGTGCCAGCAGTTACTGGGACAGGGGCGGGCAGCCCCAGCATTTT. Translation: CASSYWDRGGQPQHF.

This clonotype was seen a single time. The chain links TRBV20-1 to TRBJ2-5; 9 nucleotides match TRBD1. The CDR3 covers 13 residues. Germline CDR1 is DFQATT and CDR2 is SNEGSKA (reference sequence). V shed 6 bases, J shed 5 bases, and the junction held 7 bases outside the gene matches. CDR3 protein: CSARQGGEETQYF. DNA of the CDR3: TGCAGTGCCCGACAGGGGGGAGAGGAGACCCAGTACTTC.

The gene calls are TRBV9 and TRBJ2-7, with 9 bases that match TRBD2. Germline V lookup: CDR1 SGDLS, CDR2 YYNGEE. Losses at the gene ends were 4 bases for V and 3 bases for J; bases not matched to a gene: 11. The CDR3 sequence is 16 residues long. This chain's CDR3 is CASSPSQGLAFYEQYF. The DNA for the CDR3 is TGTGCCAGCAGCCCCTCCCAGGGACTAGCATTCTACGAGCAGTACTTC. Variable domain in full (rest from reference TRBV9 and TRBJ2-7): DSGVTQTPKHLITATGQRVTLRCSPRSGDLSVYWYQQSLDQGLQFLIQYYNGEERAKGNILERFSAQQFPDLHSELNLSSLELGDSALYFCASSPSQGLAFYEQYFGPGTRLTVT.

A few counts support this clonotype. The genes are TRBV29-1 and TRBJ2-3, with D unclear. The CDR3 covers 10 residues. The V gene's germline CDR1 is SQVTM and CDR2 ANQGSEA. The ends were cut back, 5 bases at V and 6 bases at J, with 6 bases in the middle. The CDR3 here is CSVWLDTQYF. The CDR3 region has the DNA TGCAGCGTTTGGTTGGATACGCAGTATTTT.

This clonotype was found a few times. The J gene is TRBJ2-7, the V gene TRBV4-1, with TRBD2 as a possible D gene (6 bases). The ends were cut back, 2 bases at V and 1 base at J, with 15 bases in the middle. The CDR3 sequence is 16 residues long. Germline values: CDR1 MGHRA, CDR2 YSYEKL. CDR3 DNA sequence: TGCGCCAGCAGCCAAAACCTGCGGGGTCGGTCCTACGAGCAGTACTTC. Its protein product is CASSQNLRGRSYEQYF.

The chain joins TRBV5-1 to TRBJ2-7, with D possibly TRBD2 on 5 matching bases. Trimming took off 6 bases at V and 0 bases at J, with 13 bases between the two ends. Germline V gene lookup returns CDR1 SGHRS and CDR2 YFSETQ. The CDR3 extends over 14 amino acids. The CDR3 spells CASMEANYSYEQYF. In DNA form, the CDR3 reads TGCGCCAGCATGGAGGCAAACTACTCCTACGAGCAGTACTTC.

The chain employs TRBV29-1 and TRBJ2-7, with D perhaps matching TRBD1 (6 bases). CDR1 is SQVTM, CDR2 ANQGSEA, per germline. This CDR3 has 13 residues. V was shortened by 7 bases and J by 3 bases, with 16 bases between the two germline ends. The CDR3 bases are TGCAGCGGACAGGACATTCTTGGCTACGAGCAGTACTTC. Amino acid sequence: CSGQDILGYEQYF.

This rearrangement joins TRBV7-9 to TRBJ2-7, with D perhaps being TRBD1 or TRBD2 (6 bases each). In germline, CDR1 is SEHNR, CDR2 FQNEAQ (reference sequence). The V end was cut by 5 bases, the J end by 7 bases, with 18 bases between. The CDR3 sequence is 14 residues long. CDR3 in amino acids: CASSAPGAHNEQYF. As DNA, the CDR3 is TGTGCCAGCAGCGCTCCGGGGGCTCACAATGAGCAGTACTTC.

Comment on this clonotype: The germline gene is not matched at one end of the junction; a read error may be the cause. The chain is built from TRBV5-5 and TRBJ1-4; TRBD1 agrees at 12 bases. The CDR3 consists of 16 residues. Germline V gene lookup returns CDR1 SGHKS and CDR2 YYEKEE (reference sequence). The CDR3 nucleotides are TGTGCCAGCAGCCGGGGACAGGGGGCGCCGAGGGAAAAACTGCTTTTT. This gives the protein CASSRGQGAPREKLLF.

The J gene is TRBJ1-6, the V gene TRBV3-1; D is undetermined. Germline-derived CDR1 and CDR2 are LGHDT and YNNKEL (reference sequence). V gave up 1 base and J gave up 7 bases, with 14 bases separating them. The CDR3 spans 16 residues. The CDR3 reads CASSQGATLRNSPLHF. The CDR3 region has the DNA TGTGCCAGCAGCCAAGGGGCGACCCTGCGGAATTCACCCCTCCACTTT.

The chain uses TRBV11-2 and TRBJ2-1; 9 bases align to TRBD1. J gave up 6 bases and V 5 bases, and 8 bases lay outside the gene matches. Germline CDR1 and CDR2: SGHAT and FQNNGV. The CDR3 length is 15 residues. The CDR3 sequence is CASSQLQGASNEQFF. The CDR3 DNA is TGTGCCAGCAGCCAACTACAGGGGGCTTCCAATGAGCAGTTCTTC.

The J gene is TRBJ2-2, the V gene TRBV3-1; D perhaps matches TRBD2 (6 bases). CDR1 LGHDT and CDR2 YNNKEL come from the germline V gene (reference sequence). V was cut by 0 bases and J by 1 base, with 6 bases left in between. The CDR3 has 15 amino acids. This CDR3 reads CASSQDGGNTGELFF. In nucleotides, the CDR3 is TGTGCCAGCAGCCAAGACGGGGGGAACACCGGGGAGCTGTTTTTT.

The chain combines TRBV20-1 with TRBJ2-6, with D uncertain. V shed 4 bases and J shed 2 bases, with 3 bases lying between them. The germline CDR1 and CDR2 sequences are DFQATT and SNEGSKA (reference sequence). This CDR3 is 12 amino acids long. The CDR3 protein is CSAITGANVLTF. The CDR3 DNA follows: TGCAGTGCTATAACTGGGGCCAACGTCCTGACTTTC.

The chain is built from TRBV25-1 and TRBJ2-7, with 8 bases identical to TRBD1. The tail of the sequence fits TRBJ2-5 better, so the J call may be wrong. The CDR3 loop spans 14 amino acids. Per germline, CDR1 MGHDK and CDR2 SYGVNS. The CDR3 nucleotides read TGTGCCAGCAGTGATCTCGGGACAGGAGAGACCCAGTACTTC. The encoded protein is CASSDLGTGETQYF.

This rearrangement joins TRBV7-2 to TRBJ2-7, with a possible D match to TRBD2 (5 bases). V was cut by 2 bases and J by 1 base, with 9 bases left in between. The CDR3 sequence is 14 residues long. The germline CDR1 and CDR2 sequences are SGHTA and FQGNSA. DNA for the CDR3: TGTGCCAGCAGCTTATCACGGGAATCCTACGAGCAGTACTTC. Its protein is CASSLSRESYEQYF.

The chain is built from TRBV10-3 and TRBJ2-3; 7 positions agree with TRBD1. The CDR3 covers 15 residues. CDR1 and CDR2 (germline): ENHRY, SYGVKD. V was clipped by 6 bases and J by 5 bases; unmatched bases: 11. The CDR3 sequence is CAIRGQEHPGDTQYF. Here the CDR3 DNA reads TGTGCCATCAGAGGACAGGAGCACCCCGGAGATACGCAGTATTTT.

The CDR3 here is CASSSPTGDRTYEQYF. In DNA, the CDR3 is TGTGCCAGCAGCTCACCCACAGGAGACCGAACCTACGAGCAGTACTTC. The chain has TRBV7-9 and TRBJ2-4, with D perhaps TRBD1 (5 bases). The J call is in doubt because the DNA end fits TRBJ2-7 better. Germline CDR1 is SEHNR and CDR2 is FQNEAQ (reference sequence). The CDR3 has 16 residues.

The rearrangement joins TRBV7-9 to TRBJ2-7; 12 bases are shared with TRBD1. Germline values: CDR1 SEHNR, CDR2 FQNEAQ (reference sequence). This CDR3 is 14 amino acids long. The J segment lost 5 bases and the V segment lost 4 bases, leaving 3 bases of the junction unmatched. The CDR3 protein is CASSYGTGGNEQYF. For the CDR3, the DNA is TGTGCCAGCAGCTACGGGACAGGGGGCAACGAGCAGTACTTC.

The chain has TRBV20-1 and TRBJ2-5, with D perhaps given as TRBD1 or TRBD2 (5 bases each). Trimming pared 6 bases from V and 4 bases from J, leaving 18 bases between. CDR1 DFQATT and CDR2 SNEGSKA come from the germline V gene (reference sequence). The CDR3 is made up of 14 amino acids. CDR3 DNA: TGCAGTGCAGCCGGGACCCCATTTGTAGAGACCCAGTACTTC. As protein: CSAAGTPFVETQYF.

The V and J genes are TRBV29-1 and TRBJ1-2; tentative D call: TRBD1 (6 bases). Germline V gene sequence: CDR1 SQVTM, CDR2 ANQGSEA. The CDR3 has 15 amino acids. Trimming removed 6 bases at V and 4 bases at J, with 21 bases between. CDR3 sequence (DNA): TGCAGCGTCCCCGTGGGGGGCGCCGACGGCTATGGCTACACCTTC. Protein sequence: CSVPVGGADGYGYTF. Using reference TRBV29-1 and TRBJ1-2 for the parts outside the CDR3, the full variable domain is SAVISQKPSRDICQRGTSLTIQCQVDSQVTMMFWYRQQPGQSLTLIATANQGSEATYESGFVIDKFPISRPNLTFSTLTVSNMSPEDSSIYLCSVPVGGADGYGYTFGSGTRLTVV.

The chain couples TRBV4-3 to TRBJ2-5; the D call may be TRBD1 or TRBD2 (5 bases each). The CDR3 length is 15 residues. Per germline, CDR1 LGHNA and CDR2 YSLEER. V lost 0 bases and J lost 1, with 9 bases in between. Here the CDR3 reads CASSQDGGFQETQYF. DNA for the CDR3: TGCGCCAGCAGCCAAGATGGGGGATTCCAAGAGACCCAGTACTTC.

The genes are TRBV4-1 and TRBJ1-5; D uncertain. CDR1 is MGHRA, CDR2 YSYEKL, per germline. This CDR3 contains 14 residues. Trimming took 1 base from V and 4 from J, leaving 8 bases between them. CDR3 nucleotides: TGCGCCAGCAGCCAAGGGTCGATTAATCAGCCCCAGCATTTT. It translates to CASSQGSINQPQHF.